This T cell receptor (beta chain) was captured by sequencing in a study of blood T cell repertoires in COVID-19. Turning to the study itself: Samples of COVID-19 (acute and convalescent) were obtained from the United States, Italy and Spain.

The data were produced by immunoSEQ multiplex PCR, yet TCRdb's version contains in-frame clones alone and is incomplete. The table shows 110,000 to 150,000 clones, with roughly 85% occurring only once. This CDR3 is 13 amino acids long. Germline V lookup: CDR1 MNHNY, CDR2 SVGAGI (reference sequence). Trimming removed 2 bases from V and 6 bases from J, with 10 bases in between. V gene TRBV6-6 combines with J gene TRBJ1-2, with D perhaps matching TRBD1 (6 bases). The sequence was collected from a man between 50 and 59 years old with acute or convalescent COVID-19. Specimen: peripheral blood. CDR3 nucleotides: TGTGCCAGCAGTTACGCGCAGGGGAATGGCTACACCTTC. This translates into CASSYAQGNGYTF.